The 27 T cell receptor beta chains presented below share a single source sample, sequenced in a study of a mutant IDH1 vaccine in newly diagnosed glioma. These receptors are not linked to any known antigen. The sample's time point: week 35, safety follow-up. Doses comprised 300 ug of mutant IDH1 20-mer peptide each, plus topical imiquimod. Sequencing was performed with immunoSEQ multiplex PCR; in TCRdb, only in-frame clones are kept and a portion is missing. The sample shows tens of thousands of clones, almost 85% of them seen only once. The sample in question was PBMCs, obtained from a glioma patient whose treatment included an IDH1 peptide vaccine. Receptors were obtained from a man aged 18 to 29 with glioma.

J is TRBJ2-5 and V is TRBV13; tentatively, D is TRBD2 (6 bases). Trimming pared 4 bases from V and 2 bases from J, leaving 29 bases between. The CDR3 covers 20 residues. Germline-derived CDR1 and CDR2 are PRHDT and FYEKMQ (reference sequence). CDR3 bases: TGTGCCAGCAGCTCACTTTTGTCCGTGGAGGGAACCCCCACACAAGAGACCCAGTACTTC. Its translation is CASSSLLSVEGTPTQETQYF.

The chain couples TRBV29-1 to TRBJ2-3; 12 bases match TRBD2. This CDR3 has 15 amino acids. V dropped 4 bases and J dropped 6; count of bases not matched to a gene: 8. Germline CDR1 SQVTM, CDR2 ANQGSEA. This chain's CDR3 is CSVGLAGGPSDTQYF. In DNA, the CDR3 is TGCAGCGTTGGCCTAGCGGGAGGGCCGTCGGATACGCAGTATTTT.

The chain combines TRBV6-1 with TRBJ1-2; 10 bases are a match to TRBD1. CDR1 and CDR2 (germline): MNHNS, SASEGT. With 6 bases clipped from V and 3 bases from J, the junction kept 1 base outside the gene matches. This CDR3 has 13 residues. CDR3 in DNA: TGTGCCAGCAGGGACAGGGGGGACTATGGCTACACCTTC. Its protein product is CASRDRGDYGYTF.

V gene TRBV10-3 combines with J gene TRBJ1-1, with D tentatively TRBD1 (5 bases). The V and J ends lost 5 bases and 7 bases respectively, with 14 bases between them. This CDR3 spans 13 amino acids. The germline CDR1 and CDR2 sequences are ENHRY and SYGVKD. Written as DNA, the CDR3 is TGTGCCATCAGTAATTTAGTCCAGGGTGAAGCTTTCTTT. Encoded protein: CAISNLVQGEAFF.

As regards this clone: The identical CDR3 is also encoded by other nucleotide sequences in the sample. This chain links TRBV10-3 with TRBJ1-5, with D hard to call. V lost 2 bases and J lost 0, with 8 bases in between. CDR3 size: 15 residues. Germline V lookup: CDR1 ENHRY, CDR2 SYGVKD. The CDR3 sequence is CAISEGRNSNQPQHF. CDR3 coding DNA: TGTGCCATCAGTGAGGGACGGAATAGCAATCAGCCCCAGCATTTT.

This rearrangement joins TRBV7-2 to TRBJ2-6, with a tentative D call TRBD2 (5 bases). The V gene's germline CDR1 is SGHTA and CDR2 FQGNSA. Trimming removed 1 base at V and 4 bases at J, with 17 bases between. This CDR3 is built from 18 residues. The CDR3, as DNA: TGTGCCAGCAGCTTAGTTGTGCTCCGGGGATCAGGGGCCAACGTCCTGACTTTC. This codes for CASSLVVLRGSGANVLTF.

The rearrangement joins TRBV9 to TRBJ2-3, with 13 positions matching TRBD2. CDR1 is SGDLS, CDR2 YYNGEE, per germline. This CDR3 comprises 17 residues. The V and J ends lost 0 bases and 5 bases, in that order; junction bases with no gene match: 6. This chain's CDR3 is CASSVAGLAGARDTQYF. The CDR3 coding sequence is TGTGCCAGCAGCGTAGCCGGACTAGCGGGGGCTCGAGATACGCAGTATTTT.

The CDR3 sequence: CASSYLESTSEAFF. DNA for the CDR3: TGTGCCAGCAGTTATCTGGAAAGCACCTCTGAAGCTTTCTTT. J is TRBJ1-1 and V is TRBV6-5; no clear D gene. The germline CDR1 and CDR2 sequences are MNHEY and SVGAGI. The CDR3 is 14 amino acids. V shed 3 bases and J shed 6 bases, with 14 bases lying between them.

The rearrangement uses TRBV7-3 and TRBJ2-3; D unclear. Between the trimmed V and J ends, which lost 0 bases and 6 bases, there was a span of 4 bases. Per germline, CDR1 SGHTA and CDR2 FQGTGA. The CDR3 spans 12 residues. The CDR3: CASSLTGDTQYF. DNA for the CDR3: TGTGCCAGCAGCTTAACAGGGGATACGCAGTATTTT.

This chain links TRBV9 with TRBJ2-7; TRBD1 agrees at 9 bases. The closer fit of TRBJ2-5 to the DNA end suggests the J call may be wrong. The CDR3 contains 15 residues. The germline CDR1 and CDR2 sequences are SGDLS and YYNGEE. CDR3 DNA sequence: TGTGCCAGCAGCTTATCCGGGACAGGGAGGGAGACCCAGTACTTC. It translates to CASSLSGTGRETQYF.

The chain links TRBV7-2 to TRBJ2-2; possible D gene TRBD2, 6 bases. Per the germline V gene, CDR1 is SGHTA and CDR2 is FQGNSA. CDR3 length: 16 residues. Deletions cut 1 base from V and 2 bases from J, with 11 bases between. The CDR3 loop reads CASSLGFGLNTGELFF. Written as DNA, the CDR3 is TGTGCCAGCAGCTTAGGCTTCGGACTAAACACCGGGGAGCTGTTTTTT.

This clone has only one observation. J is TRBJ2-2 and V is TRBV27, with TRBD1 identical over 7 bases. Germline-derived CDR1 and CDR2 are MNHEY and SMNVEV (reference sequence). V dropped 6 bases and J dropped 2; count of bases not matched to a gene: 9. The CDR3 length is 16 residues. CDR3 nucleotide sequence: TGTGCCAGCAGGCCAGGACAGGCGTATAACACCGGGGAGCTGTTTTTT. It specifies CASRPGQAYNTGELFF.

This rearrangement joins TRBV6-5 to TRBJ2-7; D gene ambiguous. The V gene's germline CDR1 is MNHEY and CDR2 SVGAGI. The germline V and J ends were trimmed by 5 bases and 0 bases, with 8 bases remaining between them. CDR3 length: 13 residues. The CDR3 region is CASSDQASYEQYF. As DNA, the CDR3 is TGTGCCAGCAGTGACCAAGCCTCCTACGAGCAGTACTTC.

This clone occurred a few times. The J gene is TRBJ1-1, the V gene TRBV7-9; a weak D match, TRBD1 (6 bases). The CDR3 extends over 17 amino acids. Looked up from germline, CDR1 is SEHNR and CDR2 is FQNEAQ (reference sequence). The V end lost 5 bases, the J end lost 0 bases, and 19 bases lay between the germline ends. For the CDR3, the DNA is TGTGCCAGCAGCGCAGACGGGGGCGCGGGGGTGAACACTGAAGCTTTCTTT. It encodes CASSADGGAGVNTEAFF.

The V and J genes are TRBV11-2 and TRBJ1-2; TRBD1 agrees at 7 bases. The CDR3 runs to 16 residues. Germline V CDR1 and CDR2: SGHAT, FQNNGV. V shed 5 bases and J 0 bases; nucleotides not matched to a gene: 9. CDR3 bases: TGTGCCAGCAGCAAAAGACAGGGTTTAGCTAACTATGGCTACACCTTC. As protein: CASSKRQGLANYGYTF.

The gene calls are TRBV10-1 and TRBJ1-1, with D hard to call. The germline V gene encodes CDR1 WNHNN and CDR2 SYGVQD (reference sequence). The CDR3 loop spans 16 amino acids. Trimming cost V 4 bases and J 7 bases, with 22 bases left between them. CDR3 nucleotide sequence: TGCGCCAGCAGTGGAGACGGTGGACTCTCGGAGTATGAAGCTTTCTTT. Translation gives CASSGDGGLSEYEAFF.

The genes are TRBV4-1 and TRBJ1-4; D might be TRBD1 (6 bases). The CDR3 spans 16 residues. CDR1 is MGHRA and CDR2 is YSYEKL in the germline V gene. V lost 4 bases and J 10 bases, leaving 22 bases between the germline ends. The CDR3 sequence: CASSPSRGTLVGKLFF. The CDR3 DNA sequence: TGCGCCAGCAGCCCCTCCCGGGGGACACTTGTAGGAAAACTGTTTTTT.

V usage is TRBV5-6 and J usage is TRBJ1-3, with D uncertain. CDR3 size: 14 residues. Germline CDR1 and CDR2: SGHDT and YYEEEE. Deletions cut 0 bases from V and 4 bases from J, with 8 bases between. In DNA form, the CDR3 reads TGTGCCAGCAGCTTGGCACGGGAAGGAAACACCATATATTTT. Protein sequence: CASSLAREGNTIYF.

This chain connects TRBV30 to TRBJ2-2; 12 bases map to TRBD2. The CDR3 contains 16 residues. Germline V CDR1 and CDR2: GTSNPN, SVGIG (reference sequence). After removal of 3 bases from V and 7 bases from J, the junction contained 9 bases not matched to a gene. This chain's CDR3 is CAWSLSTSGSIGELFF. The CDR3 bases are TGTGCCTGGAGCCTCTCGACTAGCGGGAGTATCGGGGAGCTGTTTTTT.

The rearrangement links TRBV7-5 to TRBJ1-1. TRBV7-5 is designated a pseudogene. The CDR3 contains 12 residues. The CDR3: CARSLKNTEAFF. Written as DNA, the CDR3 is TGTGCCAGAAGCCTAAAGAACACTGAAGCTTTCTTT.

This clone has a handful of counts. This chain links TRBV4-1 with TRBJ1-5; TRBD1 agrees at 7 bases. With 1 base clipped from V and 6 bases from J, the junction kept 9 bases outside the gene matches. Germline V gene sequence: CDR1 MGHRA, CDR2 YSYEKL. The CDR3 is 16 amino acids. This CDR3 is CASSQGMGQWVQPQHF. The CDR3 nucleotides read TGCGCCAGCAGCCAAGGGATGGGACAGTGGGTTCAGCCCCAGCATTTT.

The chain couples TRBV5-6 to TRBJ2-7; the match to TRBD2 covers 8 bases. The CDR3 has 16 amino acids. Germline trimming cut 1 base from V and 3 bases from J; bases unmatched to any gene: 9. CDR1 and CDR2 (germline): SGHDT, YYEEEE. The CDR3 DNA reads TGTGCCAGCAGCTTGATGGGACTAGGGGTCGACTACGAGCAGTACTTC. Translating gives CASSLMGLGVDYEQYF.

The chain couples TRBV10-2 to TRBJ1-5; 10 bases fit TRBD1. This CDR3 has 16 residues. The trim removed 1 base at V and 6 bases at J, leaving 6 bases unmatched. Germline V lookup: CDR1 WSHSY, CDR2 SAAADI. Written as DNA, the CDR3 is TGCGCCAGCAGTGAGTGGGGACAGGGGATTAGTCAGCCCCAGCATTTT. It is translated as CASSEWGQGISQPQHF.

The CDR3 coding sequence is TGCAGCGTTGATCCGCCGTGGGGGGCGAACAATGAGCAGTTCTTC. This encodes CSVDPPWGANNEQFF. The J gene is TRBJ2-1, the V gene TRBV29-1; TRBD1 or TRBD2 may be the D gene (6 bases each). This CDR3 is 15 amino acids long. V was clipped by 3 bases and J by 5 bases, with 17 bases between them. CDR1 is SQVTM, CDR2 ANQGSEA, per germline.

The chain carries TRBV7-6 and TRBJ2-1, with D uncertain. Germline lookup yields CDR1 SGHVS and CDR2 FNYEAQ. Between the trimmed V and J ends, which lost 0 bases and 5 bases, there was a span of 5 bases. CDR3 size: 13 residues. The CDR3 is CASSLALNNEQFF. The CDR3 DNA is TGTGCCAGCAGCTTAGCTTTGAACAATGAGCAGTTCTTC.

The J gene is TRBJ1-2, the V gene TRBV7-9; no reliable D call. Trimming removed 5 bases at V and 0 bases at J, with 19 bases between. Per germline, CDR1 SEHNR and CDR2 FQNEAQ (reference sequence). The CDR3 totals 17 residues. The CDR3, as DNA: TGTGCCAGCAGCCTGAGTGCGTTCAGCCCTCCTAACTATGGCTACACCTTC. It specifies CASSLSAFSPPNYGYTF.

This CDR3 is CATSAETGPRVQYF. The DNA of the CDR3 is TGCGCCACGTCGGCGGAGACAGGCCCCCGAGTGCAGTACTTC. The J gene is TRBJ2-7, the V gene TRBV5-1; a possible D gene is TRBD1 (6 bases). The CDR3 length is 14 residues. Trimming took off 9 bases at V and 9 bases at J, with 25 bases between the two ends. Per the germline V gene, CDR1 is SGHRS and CDR2 is YFSETQ.